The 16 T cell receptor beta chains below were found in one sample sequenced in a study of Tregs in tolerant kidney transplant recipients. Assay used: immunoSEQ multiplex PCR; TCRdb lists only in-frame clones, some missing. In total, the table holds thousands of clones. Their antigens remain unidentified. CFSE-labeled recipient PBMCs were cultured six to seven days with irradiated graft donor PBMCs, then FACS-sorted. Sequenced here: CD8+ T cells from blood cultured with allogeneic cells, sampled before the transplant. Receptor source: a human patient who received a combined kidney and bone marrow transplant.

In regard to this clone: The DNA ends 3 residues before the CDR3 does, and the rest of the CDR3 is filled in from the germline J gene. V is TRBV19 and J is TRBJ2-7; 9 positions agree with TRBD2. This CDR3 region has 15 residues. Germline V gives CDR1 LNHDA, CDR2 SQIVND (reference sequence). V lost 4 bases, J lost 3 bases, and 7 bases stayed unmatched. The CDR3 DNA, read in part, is TGTGCCAGTAGTAGCGCGGGAGGGGGAGGCTACGAG. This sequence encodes CASSSAGGGGYE. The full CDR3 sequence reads CASSSAGGGGYEQYF.

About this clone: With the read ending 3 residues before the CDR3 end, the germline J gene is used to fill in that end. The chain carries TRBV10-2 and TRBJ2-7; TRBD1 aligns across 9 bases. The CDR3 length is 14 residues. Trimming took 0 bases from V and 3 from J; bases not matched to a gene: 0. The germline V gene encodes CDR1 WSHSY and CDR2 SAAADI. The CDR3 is CASSESGQGYEQYF. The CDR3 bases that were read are TGCGCCAGCAGTGAGTCGGGACAGGGCTACGAG.

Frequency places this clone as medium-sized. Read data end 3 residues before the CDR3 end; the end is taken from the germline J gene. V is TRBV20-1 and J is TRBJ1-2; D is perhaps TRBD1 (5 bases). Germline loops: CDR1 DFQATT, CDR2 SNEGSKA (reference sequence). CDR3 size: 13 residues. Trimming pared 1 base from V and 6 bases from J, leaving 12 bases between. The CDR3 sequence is CSARVNQGNGYTF. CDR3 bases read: TGCAGTGCTAGAGTGAACCAGGGCAATGGC.

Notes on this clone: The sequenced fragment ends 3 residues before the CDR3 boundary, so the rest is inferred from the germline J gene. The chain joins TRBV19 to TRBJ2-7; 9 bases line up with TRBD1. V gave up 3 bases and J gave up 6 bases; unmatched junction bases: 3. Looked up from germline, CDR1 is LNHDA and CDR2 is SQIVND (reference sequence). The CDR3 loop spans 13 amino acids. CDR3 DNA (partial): TGTGCCAGTAGTATGGGGACAGGGTTCGAG. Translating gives CASSMGTGFE. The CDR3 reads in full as CASSMGTGFEQYF. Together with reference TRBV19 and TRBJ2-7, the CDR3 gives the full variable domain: DGGITQSPKYLFRKEGQNVTLSCEQNLNHDAMYWYRQDPGQGLRLIYYSQIVNDFQKGDIAEGYSVSREKKESFPLTVTSAQKNPTAFYLCASSMGTGFEQYFGPGTRLTVT.

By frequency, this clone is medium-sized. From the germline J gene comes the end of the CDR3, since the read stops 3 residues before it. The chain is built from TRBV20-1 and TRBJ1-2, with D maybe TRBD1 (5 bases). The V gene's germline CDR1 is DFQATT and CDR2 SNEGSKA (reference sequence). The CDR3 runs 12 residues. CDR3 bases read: TGCAGTGCTAGAGATTGGGCAGGGGGC. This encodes CSARDWAGG. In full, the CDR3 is CSARDWAGGYTF.

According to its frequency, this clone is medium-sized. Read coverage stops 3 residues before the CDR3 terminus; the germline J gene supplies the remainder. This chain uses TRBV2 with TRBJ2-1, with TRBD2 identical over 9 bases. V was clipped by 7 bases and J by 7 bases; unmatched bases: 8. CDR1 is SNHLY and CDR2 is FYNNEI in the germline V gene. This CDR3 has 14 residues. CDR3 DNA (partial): TGTGCCAGCAAAGGAGAAGCGGGGGGAAATGAG. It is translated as CASKGEAGGNE. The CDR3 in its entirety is CASKGEAGGNEQFF.

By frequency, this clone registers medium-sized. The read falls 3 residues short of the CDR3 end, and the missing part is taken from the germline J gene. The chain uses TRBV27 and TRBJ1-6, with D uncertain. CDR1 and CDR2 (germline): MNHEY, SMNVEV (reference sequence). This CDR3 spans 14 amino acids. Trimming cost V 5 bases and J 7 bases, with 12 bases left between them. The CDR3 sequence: CASSPSFLNSPLHF. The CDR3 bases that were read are TGTGCCAGCAGTCCAAGCTTTTTGAATTCACCC.

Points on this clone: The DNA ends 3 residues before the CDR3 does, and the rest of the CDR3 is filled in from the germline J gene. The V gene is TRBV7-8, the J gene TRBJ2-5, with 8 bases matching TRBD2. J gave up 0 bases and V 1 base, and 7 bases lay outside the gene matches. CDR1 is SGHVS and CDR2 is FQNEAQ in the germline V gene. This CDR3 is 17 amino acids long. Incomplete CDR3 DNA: TGTGCCAGCAGCTTAGAGGATAGCGGGGCGAACCAAGAGACC. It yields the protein CASSLEDSGANQET. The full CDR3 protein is CASSLEDSGANQETQYF.

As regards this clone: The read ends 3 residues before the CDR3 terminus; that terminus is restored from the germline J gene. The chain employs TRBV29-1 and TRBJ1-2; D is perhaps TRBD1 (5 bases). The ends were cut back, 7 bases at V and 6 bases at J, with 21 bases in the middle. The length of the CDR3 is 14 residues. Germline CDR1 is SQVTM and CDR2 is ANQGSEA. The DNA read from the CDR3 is TGCAGCGGGGGCTCGGCGGCCTCAATCGATGGC. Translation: CSGGSAASIDG. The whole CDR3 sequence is CSGGSAASIDGYTF. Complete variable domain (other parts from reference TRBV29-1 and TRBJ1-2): SAVISQKPSRDICQRGTSLTIQCQVDSQVTMMFWYRQQPGQSLTLIATANQGSEATYESGFVIDKFPISRPNLTFSTLTVSNMSPEDSSIYLCSGGSAASIDGYTFGSGTRLTVV.

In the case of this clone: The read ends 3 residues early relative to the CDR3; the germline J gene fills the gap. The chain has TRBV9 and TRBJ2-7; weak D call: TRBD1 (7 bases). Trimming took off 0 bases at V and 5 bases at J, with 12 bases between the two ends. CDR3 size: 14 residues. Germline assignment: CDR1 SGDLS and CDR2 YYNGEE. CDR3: CASSVGRGRNEQYF. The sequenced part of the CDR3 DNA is TGTGCCAGCAGCGTAGGCAGGGGGAGGAACGAG.

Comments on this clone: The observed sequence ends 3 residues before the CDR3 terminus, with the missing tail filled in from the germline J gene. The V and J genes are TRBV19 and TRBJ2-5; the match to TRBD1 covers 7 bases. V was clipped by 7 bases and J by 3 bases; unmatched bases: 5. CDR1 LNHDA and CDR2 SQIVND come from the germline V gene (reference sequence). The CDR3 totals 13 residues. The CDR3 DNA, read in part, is TGTGCCAGTATTCCCCAGGGGGAAGAGACC. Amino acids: CASIPQGEET. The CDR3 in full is CASIPQGEETQYF.

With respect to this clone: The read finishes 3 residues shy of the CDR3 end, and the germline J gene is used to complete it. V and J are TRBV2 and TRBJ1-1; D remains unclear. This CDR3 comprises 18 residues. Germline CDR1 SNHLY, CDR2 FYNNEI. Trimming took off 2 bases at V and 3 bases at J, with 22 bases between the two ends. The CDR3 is CASSEWVLKGPLHTEAFF. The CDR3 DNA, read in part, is TGTGCCAGCAGTGAATGGGTCCTGAAGGGTCCTTTGCACACTGAA.

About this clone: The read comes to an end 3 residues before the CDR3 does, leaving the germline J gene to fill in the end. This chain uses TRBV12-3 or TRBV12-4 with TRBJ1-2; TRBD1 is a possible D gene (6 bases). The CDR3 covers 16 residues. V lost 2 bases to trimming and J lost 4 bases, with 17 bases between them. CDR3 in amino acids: CASSLQGWPVVYGYTF. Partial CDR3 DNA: TGTGCCAGCAGTTTACAGGGGTGGCCGGTCGTCTATGGC.

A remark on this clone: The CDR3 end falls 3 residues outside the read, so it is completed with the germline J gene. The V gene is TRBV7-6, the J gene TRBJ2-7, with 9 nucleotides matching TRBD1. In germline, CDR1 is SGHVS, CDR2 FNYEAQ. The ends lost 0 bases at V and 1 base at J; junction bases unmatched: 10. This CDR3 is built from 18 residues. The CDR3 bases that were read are TGTGCCAGCAGCTTAGCGCATCGGAGACAGGGGGAATCCTACGAG. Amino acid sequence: CASSLAHRRQGESYE. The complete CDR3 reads CASSLAHRRQGESYEQYF. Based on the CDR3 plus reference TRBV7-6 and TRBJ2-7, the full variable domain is GAGVSQSPRYKVTKRGQDVALRCDPISGHVSLYWYRQALGQGPEFLTYFNYEAQQDKSGLPNDRFSAERPEGSISTLTIQRTEQRDSAMYRCASSLAHRRQGESYEQYFGPGTRLTVT.

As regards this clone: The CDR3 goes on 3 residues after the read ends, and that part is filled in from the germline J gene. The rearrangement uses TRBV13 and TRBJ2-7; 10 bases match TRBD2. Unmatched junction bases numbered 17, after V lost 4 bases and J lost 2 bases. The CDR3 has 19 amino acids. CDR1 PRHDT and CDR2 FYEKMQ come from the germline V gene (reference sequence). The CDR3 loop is CASSSAGTSAWGEAYEQYF. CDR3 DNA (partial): TGTGCCAGCAGCTCAGCCGGGACTAGCGCCTGGGGAGAGGCCTACGAG.

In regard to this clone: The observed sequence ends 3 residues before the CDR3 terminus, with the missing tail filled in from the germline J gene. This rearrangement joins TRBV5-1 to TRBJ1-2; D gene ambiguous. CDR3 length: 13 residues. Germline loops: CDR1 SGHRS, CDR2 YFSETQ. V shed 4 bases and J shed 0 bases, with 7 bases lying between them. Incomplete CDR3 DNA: TGCGCCAGCAGCATGACACCTAACTATGGC. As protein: CASSMTPNYG. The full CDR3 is CASSMTPNYGYTF.